This T cell receptor (beta chain) was found in a study of cytomegalovirus exposure and HLA in healthy donors. Regarding the study as a whole: TCR beta sequences reportedly predicted most subjects' HLA-A and HLA-B alleles accurately.

Remarks on this clone: Its antigen is currently unknown.

With 60 Vbeta and 13 Jbeta primers, the PCR was carried out. Method: immunoSEQ multiplex PCR; TCRdb's copy keeps in-frame clones and lacks some. The sample totals around 210,000 clones. The TCR comes from a woman aged 30 to 39 in good health and CMV-seropositive. The sample consisted of PBMCs.

CDR3 sequence (DNA): TGTGCCAGCAGCGTTTACGGGGGATTTGAAGCTTTCTTT. Protein product: CASSVYGGFEAFF. The V call is TRBV9, the J call TRBJ1-1; D may be TRBD1 (5 bases). Germline V gene data show CDR1 as SGDLS and CDR2 as YYNGEE. V gave up 2 bases and J gave up 7 bases, with 12 bases separating them. The CDR3 runs 13 residues.